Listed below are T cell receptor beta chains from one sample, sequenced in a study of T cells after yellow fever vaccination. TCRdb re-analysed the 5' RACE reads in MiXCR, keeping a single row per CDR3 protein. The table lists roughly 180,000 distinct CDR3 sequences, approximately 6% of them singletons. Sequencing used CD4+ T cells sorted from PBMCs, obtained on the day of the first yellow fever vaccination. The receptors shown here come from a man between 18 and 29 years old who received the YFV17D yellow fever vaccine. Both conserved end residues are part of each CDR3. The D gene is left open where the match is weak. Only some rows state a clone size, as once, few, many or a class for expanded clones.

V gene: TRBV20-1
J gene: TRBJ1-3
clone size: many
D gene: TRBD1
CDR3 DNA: TGCAGTGCTCCTCAGGGGGGGTACGGGGGAAACACCATATATTTT
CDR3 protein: CSAPQGGYGGNTIYF

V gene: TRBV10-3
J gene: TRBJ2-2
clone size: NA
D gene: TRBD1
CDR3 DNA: TGTGCCATCAGTGAGTCGTCAGGGGGCAAAACCGGGGAGCTGTTTTTT
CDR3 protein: CAISESSGGKTGELFF

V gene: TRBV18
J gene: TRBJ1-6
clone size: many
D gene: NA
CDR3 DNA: TGTGCCAGCTCGCCTACCGGGCCTCCGTCTTCACCCCTCCACTTT
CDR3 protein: CASSPTGPPSSPLHF

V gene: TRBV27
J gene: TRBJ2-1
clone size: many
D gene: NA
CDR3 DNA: TGTGCCAGCAGTATTACTAGGTGGGGGCTTAATGAGCAGTTCTTC
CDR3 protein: CASSITRWGLNEQFF

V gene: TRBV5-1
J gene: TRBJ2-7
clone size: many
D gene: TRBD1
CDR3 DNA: TGCGCCAGCAGCCAGGGACAGGGCTCCTACGAGCAGTACTTC
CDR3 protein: CASSQGQGSYEQYF

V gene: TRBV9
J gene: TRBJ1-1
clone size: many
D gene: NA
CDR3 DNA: TGTGCCAGCAGCGTGATCCAGGGGTTAGGGGACACTGAAGCTTTCTTT
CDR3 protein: CASSVIQGLGDTEAFF

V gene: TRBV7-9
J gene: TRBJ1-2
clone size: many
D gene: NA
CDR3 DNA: TGTGCCAGCAGCTCCGCCCGGTGGGCTGGCTACACCTTC
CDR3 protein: CASSSARWAGYTF

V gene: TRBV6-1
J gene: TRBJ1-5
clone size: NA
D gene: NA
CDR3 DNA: TGTGCCAGCAGGCCACTCGCAGGGATCGTCGATCAGCCCCAGCATTTT
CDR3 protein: CASRPLAGIVDQPQHF

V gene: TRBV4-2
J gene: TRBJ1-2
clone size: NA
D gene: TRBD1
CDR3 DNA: TGTGCCAGCAGCCCCGACAGGGCTGTAAGGTATGGCTACACCTTC
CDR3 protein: CASSPDRAVRYGYTF

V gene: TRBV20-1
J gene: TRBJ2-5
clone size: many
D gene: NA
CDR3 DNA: TGCAGTGCTAGACGGAACCAGTACCAAGAGACCCAGTACTTC
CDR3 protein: CSARRNQYQETQYF